Shown below are 14 T cell receptor beta chains from a single sample sequenced in a study of regulatory dendritic cells for organ transplantation. Generated by immunoSEQ multiplex PCR, the TCRdb table keeps only in-frame clones and is missing some. Of around 29,000 clones in the sample, around 82% were seen once. The sample was naive CD8+ T cells from blood. Subset of the sample: CD45RA+ naive T cells. The source is a human donor in good health.

This clone was recorded only once. This chain uses TRBV5-7 with TRBJ2-1; the D gene is possibly TRBD2 (6 bases). TRBV5-7 belongs to the ORF category, with a function that is uncertain. Trimming took 3 bases from V and 5 from J, leaving 15 bases between them. The CDR3 sequence is 15 residues long. The CDR3 region is CASSSGLGGDNEQFF. The CDR3 DNA reads as TGTGCCAGCAGCTCGGGACTTGGAGGCGACAATGAGCAGTTCTTC.

The rearrangement uses TRBV7-9 and TRBJ2-1; 7 bases are a match to TRBD1. V was clipped by 5 bases and J by 9 bases; unmatched bases: 13. This CDR3 has 15 residues. Germline V gene data show CDR1 as SEHNR and CDR2 as FQNEAQ (reference sequence). CDR3 nucleotide sequence: TGTGCCAGCAGCGTACTAAAGCAGGGGGACGTTGAGCAGTTCTTC. Its protein is CASSVLKQGDVEQFF.

V gene TRBV4-1 combines with J gene TRBJ1-6; tentatively, D is TRBD1 (6 bases). CDR1 is MGHRA, CDR2 YSYEKL, per germline. V dropped 4 bases and J dropped 7 bases, with 8 bases sitting between them. The CDR3 extends over 13 amino acids. The CDR3 protein is CASSPTGNSPLHF. In nucleotides, the CDR3 is TGCGCCAGCAGCCCGACAGGCAATTCACCCCTCCACTTT.

The chain links TRBV6-5 to TRBJ1-1; unclear D gene. V was shortened by 3 bases and J by 0 bases, with 11 bases between the two germline ends. Germline lookup yields CDR1 MNHEY and CDR2 SVGAGI. CDR3 size: 15 residues. The CDR3 sequence: CASSYSQSMNTEAFF. The CDR3 coding sequence is TGTGCCAGCAGTTATAGCCAGTCCATGAACACTGAAGCTTTCTTT.

The CDR3 DNA reads as TGCGCCAGCAGGAGAGGCAGGGGCAAAGGCTACACCTTC. Translated, it gives CASRRGRGKGYTF. The rearrangement uses TRBV10-1 and TRBJ1-2; D perhaps matches TRBD1 (6 bases). This CDR3 has 13 amino acids. Deletions cut 6 bases from V and 8 bases from J, with 16 bases between. Germline V CDR1 and CDR2: WNHNN, SYGVQD (reference sequence).

The rearrangement links TRBV19 to TRBJ1-3; 9 nucleotides agree with TRBD1. Germline V CDR1 and CDR2: LNHDA, SQIVND (reference sequence). The CDR3 contains 16 residues. V shed 9 bases and J 3 bases; nucleotides not matched to a gene: 12. The CDR3 protein is CASRIRDRVIGNTIYF. CDR3 bases: TGTGCCAGCAGAATCCGGGACAGGGTAATTGGAAACACCATATATTTT.

The chain has TRBV13 and TRBJ1-2; D is unresolved. The CDR3 has 16 residues. The germline V gene encodes CDR1 PRHDT and CDR2 FYEKMQ (reference sequence). V lost 4 bases and J lost 2, with 17 bases in between. CDR3 sequence (DNA): TGTGCCAGCAGCTCGGAGGGTCAGGATCCCAACTATGGCTACACCTTC. Its protein is CASSSEGQDPNYGYTF.

The chain joins TRBV25-1 to TRBJ2-3; 8 bases are a match to TRBD1. J was trimmed by 2 bases and V by 3 bases; bases with no gene match: 10. Per germline, CDR1 MGHDK and CDR2 SYGVNS. The CDR3 sequence is 17 residues long. CDR3 bases: TGTGCCAGCAGTGAGTCGGACAGGGCAATATTCACAGATACGCAGTATTTT. Residues: CASSESDRAIFTDTQYF.

The chain couples TRBV2 to TRBJ2-1, with D unclear. This CDR3 is 13 amino acids long. Trimming cost V 1 base and J 6 bases, with 7 bases left between them. The germline CDR1 and CDR2 sequences are SNHLY and FYNNEI. The chain's CDR3 is CASSEGLSNEQFF. Written as DNA, the CDR3 is TGTGCCAGCAGTGAAGGACTCTCCAATGAGCAGTTCTTC.

A remark on this clone: This sample includes further DNA sequences coding for the same CDR3. This chain joins TRBV4-3 and TRBJ2-1, with 14 bases fitting TRBD2. This CDR3 spans 16 amino acids. V was pared by 2 bases and J by 9 bases, with 6 bases of the junction left unmatched. Germline CDR1 and CDR2: LGHNA and YSLEER. CDR3 in DNA: TGCGCCAGCAGCCAATCGACTAGCGGGGGGGCGGGTGAGCAGTTCTTC. Its protein product is CASSQSTSGGAGEQFF.

This clone was detected once. The V gene is TRBV7-9, the J gene TRBJ2-1; TRBD2 might be the D (6 bases). Germline V lookup: CDR1 SEHNR, CDR2 FQNEAQ (reference sequence). The germline V and J ends were trimmed by 6 bases and 5 bases, with 11 bases remaining between them. This CDR3 has 13 amino acids. The chain's CDR3 is CASRATSHNEQFF. CDR3 nucleotides: TGTGCCAGCAGGGCTACTAGCCACAATGAGCAGTTCTTC.

The chain joins TRBV9 to TRBJ1-2; 10 bases fit TRBD1. The CDR3 spans 15 residues. From germline, CDR1 is SGDLS and CDR2 YYNGEE. Trimming cost V 3 bases and J 4 bases; bases outside gene matches: 6. The CDR3 DNA reads as TGTGCCAGCAGCGCCGGGGACAGGGGATCCTATGGCTACACCTTC. Translated: CASSAGDRGSYGYTF.

CDR3 DNA: TGTGCCAGCAGCCAAAGCAATCAGCCCCAGCATTTT. It encodes CASSQSNQPQHF. J is TRBJ1-5 and V is TRBV6-5, with D hard to call. The CDR3 loop spans 12 amino acids. From germline, CDR1 is MNHEY and CDR2 SVGAGI. Trimming stripped 6 bases from V and 1 base from J, with 4 bases between.

The chain links TRBV29-1 to TRBJ2-6; 7 bases fit TRBD1. Germline V lookup: CDR1 SQVTM, CDR2 ANQGSEA. The CDR3 has 15 amino acids. Trimming removed 5 bases from V and 0 bases from J; junction bases left unmatched: 4. The CDR3 region has the DNA TGCAGCGTTTCAGGGGGACGCTCTGGGGCCAACGTCCTGACTTTC. Amino acids: CSVSGGRSGANVLTF.